A single sample is the source of the 7 T cell receptor beta chains below, sequenced in a study of cytomegalovirus exposure and HLA in healthy donors. The PCR was carried out with 60 Vbeta primers and 13 Jbeta primers. Repertoires were generated with immunoSEQ multiplex PCR, while TCRdb's copy carries only in-frame clones and drops some. The data hold 85,000 to 130,000 clones, with 65% to 75% observed a single time. Sequences were obtained from PBMCs. The receptors were gathered from a female donor in good health and CMV-seronegative.

The chain combines TRBV7-9 with TRBJ2-1, with a weak D call TRBD2 (6 bases). V lost 5 bases to trimming and J lost 7 bases, with 18 bases between them. This CDR3 is built from 15 residues. Germline CDR1 is SEHNR and CDR2 is FQNEAQ (reference sequence). The DNA of the CDR3 is TGTGCCAGCAGCGATACCTCGGGGGAAAGGAATGAGCAGTTCTTC. It translates to CASSDTSGERNEQFF.

The V gene is TRBV18, the J gene TRBJ2-4, with TRBD2 matching 10 bases. Germline V CDR1 and CDR2: KGHSH, LQKENI. The CDR3 sequence is 18 residues long. Trimming cost V 1 base and J 9 bases; bases outside gene matches: 15. The CDR3 DNA reads TGTGCCAGCTCACCACTCCGCCCTAGCGGGAGCTTAGACGCCATTCAGTACTTC. It is translated as CASSPLRPSGSLDAIQYF.

The chain joins TRBV4-2 to TRBJ1-2; 8 bases are a match to TRBD1. Germline loops: CDR1 LGHNA, CDR2 YNFKEQ. The CDR3 totals 16 residues. Trimming removed 4 bases from V and 2 bases from J; junction bases left unmatched: 9. CDR3 coding DNA: TGTGCCAGCAGCCCTACTCGGACAGGGTTAAACTATGGCTACACCTTC. Its protein product is CASSPTRTGLNYGYTF.

V usage is TRBV28 and J usage is TRBJ1-1; 7 bases map to TRBD1. The ends lost 5 bases at V and 9 bases at J; junction bases unmatched: 12. Per germline, CDR1 MDHEN and CDR2 SYDVKM. This CDR3 is built from 14 residues. The DNA for the CDR3 is TGTGCCAGCAGTGCGTTAAGACAGGGCTCGAAAGCTTTCTTT. Protein: CASSALRQGSKAFF.

The chain has TRBV5-4 and TRBJ2-2, with 8 bases identical to TRBD2. Germline CDR1 reads SGHNT; CDR2 reads YYREEE (reference sequence). The V gene end was trimmed by 4 bases and the J gene end by 0 bases; junction bases not matched to a gene: 2. The CDR3 is 15 amino acids. The DNA for the CDR3 is TGTGCCAGCAGCCTTAGCGGGACGAACACCGGGGAGCTGTTTTTT. Amino acids: CASSLSGTNTGELFF.

This rearrangement joins TRBV9 to TRBJ2-7, with D possibly being TRBD2 (6 bases). Trimming removed 5 bases at V and 6 bases at J, with 12 bases between. The CDR3 length is 12 residues. Germline CDR1 and CDR2: SGDLS and YYNGEE. The CDR3 region is CASSAMGGEQYF. Written as DNA, the CDR3 is TGTGCCAGCAGTGCCATGGGGGGCGAGCAGTACTTC.

There are a few counts of this clone. The V and J genes are TRBV5-5 and TRBJ2-5; D is undetermined. The germline CDR1 and CDR2 sequences are SGHKS and YYEKEE (reference sequence). V was pared by 4 bases and J by 1 base, with 14 bases between. The CDR3 loop spans 15 amino acids. The CDR3 protein is CASSPLSATQETQYF. CDR3 nucleotides: TGTGCCAGCAGCCCCCTTTCAGCGACCCAAGAGACCCAGTACTTC. Full variable domain (outside the CDR3, taken from reference TRBV5-5 and TRBJ2-5): DAGVTQSPTHLIKTRGQQVTLRCSPISGHKSVSWYQQVLGQGPQFIFQYYEKEERGRGNFPDRFSARQFPNYSSELNVNALLLGDSALYLCASSPLSATQETQYFGPGTRLLVL.